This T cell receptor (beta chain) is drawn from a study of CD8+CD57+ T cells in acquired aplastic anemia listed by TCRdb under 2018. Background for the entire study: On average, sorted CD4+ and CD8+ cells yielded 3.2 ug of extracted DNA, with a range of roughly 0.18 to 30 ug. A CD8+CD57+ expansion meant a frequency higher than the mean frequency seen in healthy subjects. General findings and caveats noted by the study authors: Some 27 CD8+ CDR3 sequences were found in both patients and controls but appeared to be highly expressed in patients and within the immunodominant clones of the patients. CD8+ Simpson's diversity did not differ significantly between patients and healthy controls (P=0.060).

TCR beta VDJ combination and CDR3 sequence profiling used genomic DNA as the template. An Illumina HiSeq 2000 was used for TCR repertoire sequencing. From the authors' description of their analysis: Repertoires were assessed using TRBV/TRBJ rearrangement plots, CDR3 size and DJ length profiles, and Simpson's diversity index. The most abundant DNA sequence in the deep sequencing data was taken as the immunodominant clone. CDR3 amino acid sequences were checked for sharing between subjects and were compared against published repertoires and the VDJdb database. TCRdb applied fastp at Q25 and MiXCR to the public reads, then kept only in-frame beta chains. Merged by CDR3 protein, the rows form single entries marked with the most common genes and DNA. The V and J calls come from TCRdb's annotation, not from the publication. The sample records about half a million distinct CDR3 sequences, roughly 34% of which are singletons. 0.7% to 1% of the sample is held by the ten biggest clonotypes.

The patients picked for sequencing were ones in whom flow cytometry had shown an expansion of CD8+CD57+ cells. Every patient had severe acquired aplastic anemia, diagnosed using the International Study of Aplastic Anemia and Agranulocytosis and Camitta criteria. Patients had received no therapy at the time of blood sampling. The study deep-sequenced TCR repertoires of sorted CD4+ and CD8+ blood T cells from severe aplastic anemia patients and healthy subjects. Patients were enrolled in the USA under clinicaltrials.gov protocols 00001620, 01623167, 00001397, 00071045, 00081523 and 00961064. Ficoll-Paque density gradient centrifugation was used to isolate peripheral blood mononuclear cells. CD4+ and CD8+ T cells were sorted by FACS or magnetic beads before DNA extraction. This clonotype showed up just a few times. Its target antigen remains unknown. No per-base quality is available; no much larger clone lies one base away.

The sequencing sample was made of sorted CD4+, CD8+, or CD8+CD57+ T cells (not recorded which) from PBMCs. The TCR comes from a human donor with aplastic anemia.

CDR3 reads: CASSYMEGNTEAFF. The sequenced DNA: TGTGCCAGCAGTTACATGGAGGGGAACACTGAAGCTTTCTTT. This chain joins TRBV6-5 to TRBJ1-1; no confident D gene assignment can be made. Trimming at the junction amounts to 2 bases on V and 1 base on J, and the germline ends lie 8 bases apart. The CDR3 starts with the cysteine, ends with the phenylalanine, and has 14 residues. Only the CDR3 portion is preserved as DNA: 42 bases, with reading frame beginning at the first base. The germline V gene supplies CDR1 MNHEY and CDR2 SVGAGI.